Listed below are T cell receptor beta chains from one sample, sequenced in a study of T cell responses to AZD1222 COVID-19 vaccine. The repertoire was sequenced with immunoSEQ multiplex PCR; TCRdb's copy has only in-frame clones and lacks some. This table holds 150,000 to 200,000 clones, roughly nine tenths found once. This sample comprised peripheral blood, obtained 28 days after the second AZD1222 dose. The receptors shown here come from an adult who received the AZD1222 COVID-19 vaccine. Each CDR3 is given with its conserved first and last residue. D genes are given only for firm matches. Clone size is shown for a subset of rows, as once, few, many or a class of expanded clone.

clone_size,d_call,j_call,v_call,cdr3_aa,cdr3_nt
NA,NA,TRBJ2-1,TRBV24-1,CATSDSQGFYNEQFF,TGTGCCACCAGTGATTCGCAGGGATTCTACAATGAGCAGTTCTTC
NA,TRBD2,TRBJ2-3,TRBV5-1,CASSLIPRGSTDTQYF,TGCGCCAGCAGCCTCATCCCGCGGGGGAGCACAGATACGCAGTATTTT
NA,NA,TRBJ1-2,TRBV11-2,CASGGDWRGYTF,TGTGCCAGCGGGGGGGACTGGAGAGGCTACACCTTC
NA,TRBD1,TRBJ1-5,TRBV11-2,CASSPAAGGGQPQHF,TGTGCCAGCAGCCCAGCGGCAGGGGGCGGTCAGCCCCAGCATTTT
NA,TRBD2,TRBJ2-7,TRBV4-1,CASSQGTSGRLEQYF,TGCGCCAGCAGCCAAGGCACTAGCGGGAGGTTGGAGCAGTACTTC
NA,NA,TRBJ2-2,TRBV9,CASSVATWGGSTKNTGELFF,TGTGCCAGCAGCGTAGCTACATGGGGTGGTTCGACGAAGAACACCGGGGAGCTGTTTTTT
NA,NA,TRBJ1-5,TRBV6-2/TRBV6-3,CASSYGGGQPQHF,TGTGCCAGCAGTTACGGGGGAGGTCAGCCCCAGCATTTT
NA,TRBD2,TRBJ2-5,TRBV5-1,CASRTSRAETQYF,TGCGCCAGCCGGACTAGCCGTGCTGAGACCCAGTACTTC
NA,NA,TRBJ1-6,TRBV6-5,CASRRGKDSPLHF,TGTGCCAGCAGGCGGGGGAAGGATTCACCCCTCCACTTT
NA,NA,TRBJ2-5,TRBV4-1,CASSQDRANPQETQYF,TGCGCCAGCAGCCAAGATAGAGCAAACCCCCAAGAGACCCAGTACTTC
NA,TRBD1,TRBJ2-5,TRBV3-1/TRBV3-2,CASSPGQQETQYF,TGTGCCAGCAGCCCGGGACAGCAAGAGACCCAGTACTTC
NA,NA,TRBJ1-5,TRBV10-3,CAISDGGKPQHF,TGTGCCATCAGTGATGGAGGGAAGCCCCAGCATTTT
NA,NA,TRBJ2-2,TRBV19,CASSPYPGAGELFF,TGTGCCAGTAGTCCCTACCCAGGGGCCGGGGAGCTGTTTTTT
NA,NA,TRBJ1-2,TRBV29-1,CSVGPRQAVGGYTF,TGCAGCGTTGGGCCAAGGCAGGCTGTAGGAGGCTACACCTTC
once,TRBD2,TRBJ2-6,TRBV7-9,CASSSTAGTSGISPGANVLTF,TGTGCCAGCAGCAGTACAGCCGGGACTAGCGGGATTAGTCCTGGGGCCAACGTCCTGACTTTC
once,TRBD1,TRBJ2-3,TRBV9,CASAGTGNTWQYF,TGTGCCAGCGCCGGGACAGGAAATACATGGCAGTATTTT
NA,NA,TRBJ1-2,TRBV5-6,CASSLGGYGYTF,TGTGCCAGCAGCTTGGGGGGCTATGGCTACACCTTC
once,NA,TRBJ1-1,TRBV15,CATSRAPNTEAFF,TGTGCCACCAGCCGGGCTCCGAACACTGAAGCTTTCTTT
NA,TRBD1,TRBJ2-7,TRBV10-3,CAISSGTGFYEQYF,TGTGCCATCAGTTCCGGGACAGGGTTCTACGAGCAGTACTTC
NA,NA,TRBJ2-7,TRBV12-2,CASRFFETAYEQYF,TGTGCAAGTCGCTTTTTTGAGACGGCTTACGAGCAGTACTTC
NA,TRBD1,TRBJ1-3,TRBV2,CASNPDRGDTIYF,TGTGCCAGCAACCCCGACAGGGGTGACACCATATATTTT
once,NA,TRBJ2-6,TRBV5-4,CASRGESGANVLTF,TGTGCCAGCAGGGGGGAGTCTGGGGCCAACGTCCTGACTTTC
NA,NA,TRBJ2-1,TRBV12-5,CASGLVLGASGNEQFF,TGTGCTAGTGGTTTGGTTCTTGGAGCCAGTGGCAATGAGCAGTTCTTC
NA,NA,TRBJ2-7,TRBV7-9,CASSSDLTVAQYF,TGTGCCAGCAGCTCGGACCTTACTGTAGCGCAGTACTTC
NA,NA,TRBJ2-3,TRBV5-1,CASSLGSSTDTQYF,TGCGCCAGCAGCTTGGGCTCTAGCACAGATACGCAGTATTTT
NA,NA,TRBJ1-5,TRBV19,CASSGPGRYSNQPQHF,TGTGCCAGTAGTGGTCCGGGACGCTATAGCAATCAGCCCCAGCATTTT
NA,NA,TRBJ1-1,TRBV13,CASSERGTEAFF,TGTGCCAGCAGCGAGAGGGGCACTGAAGCTTTCTTT
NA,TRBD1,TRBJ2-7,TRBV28,CASSSTGTGGYEQYF,TGTGCCAGCAGCAGTACCGGGACAGGGGGTTACGAGCAGTACTTC
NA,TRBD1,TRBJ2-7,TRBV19,CASSSRQGSFYEQYF,TGTGCCAGTAGTTCACGACAGGGGAGCTTCTACGAGCAGTACTTC
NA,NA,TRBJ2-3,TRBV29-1,CSVVGDISSDTQYF,TGCAGCGTTGTCGGGGACATATCAAGCGATACGCAGTATTTT
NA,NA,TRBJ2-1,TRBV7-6,CAGTYEQFF,TGTGCCGGGACCTATGAGCAGTTCTTC
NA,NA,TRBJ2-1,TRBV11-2,CASSSRGGTTYNEQFF,TGTGCCAGCAGCTCCCGTGGTGGGACCACTTACAATGAGCAGTTCTTC
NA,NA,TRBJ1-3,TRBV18,CASSPQGTGNTIYF,TGTGCCAGCTCACCTCAGGGGACTGGAAACACCATATATTTT
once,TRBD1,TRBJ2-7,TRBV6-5,CASSPRDSKSYEQYF,TGTGCCAGCAGCCCCCGGGACAGTAAGTCCTACGAGCAGTACTTC
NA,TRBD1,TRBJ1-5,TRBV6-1,CAAGTGVSNQPQHF,TGTGCCGCCGGGACAGGGGTTAGCAATCAGCCCCAGCATTTT
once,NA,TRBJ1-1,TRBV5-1,CASSTGGRTEAFF,TGCGCCAGCAGTACCGGGGGGAGGACTGAAGCTTTCTTT
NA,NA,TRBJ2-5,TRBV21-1,CASSKAPGAGGPVSVETQYF,TGTGCCAGCAGCAAAGCGCCGGGTGCGGGGGGGCCCGTATCAGTCGAGACCCAGTACTTC
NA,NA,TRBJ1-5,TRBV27,CASNTLGQPQHF,TGTGCCAGCAACACTCTCGGGCAGCCCCAGCATTTT
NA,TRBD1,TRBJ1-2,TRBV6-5,CATTNGQGGYTF,TGTGCCACCACCAATGGACAGGGGGGCTACACCTTC
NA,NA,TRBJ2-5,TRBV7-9,CASSLMLTQETQYF,TGTGCCAGCAGCTTAATGTTGACCCAAGAGACCCAGTACTTC